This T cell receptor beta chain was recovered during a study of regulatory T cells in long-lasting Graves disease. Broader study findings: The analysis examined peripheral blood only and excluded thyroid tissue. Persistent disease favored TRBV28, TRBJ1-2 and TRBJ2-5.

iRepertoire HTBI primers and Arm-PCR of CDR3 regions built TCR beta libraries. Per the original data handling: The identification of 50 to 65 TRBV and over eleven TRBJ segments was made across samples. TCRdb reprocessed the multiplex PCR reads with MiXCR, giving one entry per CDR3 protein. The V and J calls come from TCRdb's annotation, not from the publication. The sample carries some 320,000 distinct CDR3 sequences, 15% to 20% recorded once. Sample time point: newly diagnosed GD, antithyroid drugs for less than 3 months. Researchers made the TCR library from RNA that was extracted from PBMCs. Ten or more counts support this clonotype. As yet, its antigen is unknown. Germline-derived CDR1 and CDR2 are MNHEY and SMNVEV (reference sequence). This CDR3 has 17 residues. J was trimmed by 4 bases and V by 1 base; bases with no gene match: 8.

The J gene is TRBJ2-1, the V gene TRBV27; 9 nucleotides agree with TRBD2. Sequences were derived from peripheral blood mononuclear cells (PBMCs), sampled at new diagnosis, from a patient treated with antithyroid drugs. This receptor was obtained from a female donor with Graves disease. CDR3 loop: CASSLLLAGGIYNEQFF. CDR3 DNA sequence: TGTGCCAGCAGTTTATTACTGGCGGGAGGGATTTACAATGAGCAGTTCTTC.